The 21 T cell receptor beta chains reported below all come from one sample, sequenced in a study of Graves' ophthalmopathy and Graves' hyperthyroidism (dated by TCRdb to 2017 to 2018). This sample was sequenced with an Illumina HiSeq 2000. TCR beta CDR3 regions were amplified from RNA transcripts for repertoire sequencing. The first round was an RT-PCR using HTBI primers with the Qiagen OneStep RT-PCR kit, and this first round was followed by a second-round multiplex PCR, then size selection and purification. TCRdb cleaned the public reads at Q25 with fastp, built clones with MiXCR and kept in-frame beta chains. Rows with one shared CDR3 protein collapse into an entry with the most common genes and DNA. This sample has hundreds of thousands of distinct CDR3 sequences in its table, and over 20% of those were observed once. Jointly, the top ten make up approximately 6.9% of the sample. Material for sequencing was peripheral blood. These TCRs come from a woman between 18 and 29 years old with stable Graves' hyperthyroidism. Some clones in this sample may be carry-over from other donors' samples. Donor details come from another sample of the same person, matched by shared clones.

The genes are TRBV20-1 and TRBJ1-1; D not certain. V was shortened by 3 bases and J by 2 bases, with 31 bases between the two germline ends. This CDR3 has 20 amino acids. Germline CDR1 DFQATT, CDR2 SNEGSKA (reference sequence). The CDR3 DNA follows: TGCAGTGCTAGTTCGCGGACCAGAGTTGTAGAGGGCCCGATCAACACTGAAGCTTTCTTT. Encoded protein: CSASSRTRVVEGPINTEAFF.

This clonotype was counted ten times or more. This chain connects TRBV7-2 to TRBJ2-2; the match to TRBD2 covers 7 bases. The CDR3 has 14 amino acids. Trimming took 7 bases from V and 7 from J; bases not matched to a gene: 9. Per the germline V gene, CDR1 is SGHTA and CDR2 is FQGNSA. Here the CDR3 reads CASKREGLIGELFF. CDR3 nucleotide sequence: TGTGCCAGCAAGAGGGAGGGCCTAATCGGGGAGCTGTTTTTT.

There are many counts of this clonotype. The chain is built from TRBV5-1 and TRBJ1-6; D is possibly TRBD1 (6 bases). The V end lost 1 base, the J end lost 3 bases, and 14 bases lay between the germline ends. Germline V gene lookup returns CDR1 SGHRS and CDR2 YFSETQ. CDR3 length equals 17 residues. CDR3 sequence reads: CASSLSQADSYNSPLHF. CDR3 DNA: TGCGCCAGCAGCTTGTCCCAGGCGGACAGCTATAATTCACCCCTCCACTTT.

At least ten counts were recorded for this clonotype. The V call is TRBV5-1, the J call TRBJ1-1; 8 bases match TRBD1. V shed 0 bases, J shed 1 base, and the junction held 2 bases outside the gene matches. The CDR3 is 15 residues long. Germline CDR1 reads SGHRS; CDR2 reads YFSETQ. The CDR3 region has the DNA TGCGCCAGCAGCTTGGTGACAGGGGCGAACACTGAAGCTTTCTTT. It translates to CASSLVTGANTEAFF.

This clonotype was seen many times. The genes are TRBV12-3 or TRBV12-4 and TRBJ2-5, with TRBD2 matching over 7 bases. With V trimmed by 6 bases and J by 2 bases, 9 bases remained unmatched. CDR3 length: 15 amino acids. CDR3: CASSEVAGVQETQYF. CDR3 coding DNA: TGTGCCAGCAGCGAAGTGGCGGGGGTTCAAGAGACCCAGTACTTC.

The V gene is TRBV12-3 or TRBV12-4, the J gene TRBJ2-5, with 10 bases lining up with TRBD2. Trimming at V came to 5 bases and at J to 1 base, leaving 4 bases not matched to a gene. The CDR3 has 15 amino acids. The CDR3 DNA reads TGTGCCAGCAGTCCGGGACTAGCGACCCAAGAGACCCAGTACTTC. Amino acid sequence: CASSPGLATQETQYF.

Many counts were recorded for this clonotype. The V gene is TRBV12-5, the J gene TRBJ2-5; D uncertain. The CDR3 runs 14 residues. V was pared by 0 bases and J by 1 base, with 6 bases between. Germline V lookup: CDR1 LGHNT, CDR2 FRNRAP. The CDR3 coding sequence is TGTGCTAGTGGTTTGGTTGGACCCCAAGAGACCCAGTACTTC. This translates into CASGLVGPQETQYF.

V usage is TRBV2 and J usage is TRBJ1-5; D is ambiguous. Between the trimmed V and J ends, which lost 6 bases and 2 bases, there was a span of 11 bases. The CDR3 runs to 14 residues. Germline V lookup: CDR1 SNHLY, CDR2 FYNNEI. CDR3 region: CASSQQSGNQPQHF. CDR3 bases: TGTGCCAGCAGCCAGCAGTCAGGCAATCAGCCCCAGCATTTT.

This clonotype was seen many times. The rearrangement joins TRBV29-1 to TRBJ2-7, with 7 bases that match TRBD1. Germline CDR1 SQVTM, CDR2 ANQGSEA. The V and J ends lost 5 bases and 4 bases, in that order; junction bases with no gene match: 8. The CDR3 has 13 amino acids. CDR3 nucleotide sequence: TGCAGCGTTTGTGACAGGGCGACTTACGAGCAGTACTTC. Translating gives CSVCDRATYEQYF.

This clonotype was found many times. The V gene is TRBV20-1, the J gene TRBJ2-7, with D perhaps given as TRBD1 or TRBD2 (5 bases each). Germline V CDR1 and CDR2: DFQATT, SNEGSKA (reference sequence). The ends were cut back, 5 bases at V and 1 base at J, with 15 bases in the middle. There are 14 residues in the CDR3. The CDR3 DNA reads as TGCAGTGCTGTCCCTGCCAGGGAGTCCTACGAGCAGTACTTC. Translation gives CSAVPARESYEQYF.

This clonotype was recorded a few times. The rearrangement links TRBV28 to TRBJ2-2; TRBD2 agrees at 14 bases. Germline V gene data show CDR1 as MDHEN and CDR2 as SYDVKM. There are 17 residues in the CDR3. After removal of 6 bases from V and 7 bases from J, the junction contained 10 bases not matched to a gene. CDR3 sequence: CASRPPTSGGAYGELFF. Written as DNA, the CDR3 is TGTGCCAGCAGACCACCGACTAGCGGGGGGGCCTACGGGGAGCTGTTTTTT.

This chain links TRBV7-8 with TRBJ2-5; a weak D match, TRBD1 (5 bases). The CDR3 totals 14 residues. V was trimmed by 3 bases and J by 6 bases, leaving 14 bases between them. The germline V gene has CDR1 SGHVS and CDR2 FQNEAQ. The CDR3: CASSLGPTRKTQYF. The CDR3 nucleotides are TGTGCCAGCAGCTTGGGGCCTACAAGGAAGACCCAGTACTTC.

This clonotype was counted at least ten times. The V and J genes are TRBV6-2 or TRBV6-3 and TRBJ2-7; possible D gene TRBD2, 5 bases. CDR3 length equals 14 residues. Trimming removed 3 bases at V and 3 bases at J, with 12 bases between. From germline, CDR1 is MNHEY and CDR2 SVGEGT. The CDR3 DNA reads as TGTGCCAGCAGTTATTACGGGGAACGCTACGAGCAGTACTTC. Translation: CASSYYGERYEQYF.

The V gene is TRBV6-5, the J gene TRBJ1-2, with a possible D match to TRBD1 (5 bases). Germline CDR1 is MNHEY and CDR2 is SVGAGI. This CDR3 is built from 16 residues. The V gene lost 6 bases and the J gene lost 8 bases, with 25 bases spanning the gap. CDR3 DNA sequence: TGTGCCAGCAGCTATTCTAGGGACGCTCCTACGGGGGGCTACACCTTC. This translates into CASSYSRDAPTGGYTF.

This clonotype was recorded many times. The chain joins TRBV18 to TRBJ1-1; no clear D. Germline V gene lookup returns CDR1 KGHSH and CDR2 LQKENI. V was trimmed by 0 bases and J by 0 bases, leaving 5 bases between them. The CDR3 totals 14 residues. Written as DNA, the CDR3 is TGTGCCAGCTCACCACCTTCGATGAACACTGAAGCTTTCTTT. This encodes CASSPPSMNTEAFF.

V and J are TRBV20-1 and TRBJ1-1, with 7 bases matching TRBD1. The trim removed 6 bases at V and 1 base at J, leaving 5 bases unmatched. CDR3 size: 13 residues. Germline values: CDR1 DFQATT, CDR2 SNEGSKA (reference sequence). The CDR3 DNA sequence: TGCAGTGCCCCGGACAGGAAGAACACTGAAGCTTTCTTT. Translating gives CSAPDRKNTEAFF.

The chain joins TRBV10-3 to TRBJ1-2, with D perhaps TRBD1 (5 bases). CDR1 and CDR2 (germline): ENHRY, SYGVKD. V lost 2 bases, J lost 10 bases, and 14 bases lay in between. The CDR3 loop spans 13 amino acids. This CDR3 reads CAISEEGGTSYTF. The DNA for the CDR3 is TGTGCCATCAGTGAGGAGGGCGGGACCTCCTACACCTTC.

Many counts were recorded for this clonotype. The CDR3 spells CATSDPKGGQASYEQYF. CDR3 sequence (DNA): TGTGCCACCAGTGATCCAAAAGGCGGACAGGCCTCCTACGAGCAGTACTTC. The rearrangement links TRBV24-1 to TRBJ2-7; 7 nucleotides align to TRBD1. The germline gives CDR1 KGHDR, CDR2 SFDVKD. J gave up 0 bases and V 3 bases, and 10 bases lay outside the gene matches. The CDR3 consists of 17 residues.

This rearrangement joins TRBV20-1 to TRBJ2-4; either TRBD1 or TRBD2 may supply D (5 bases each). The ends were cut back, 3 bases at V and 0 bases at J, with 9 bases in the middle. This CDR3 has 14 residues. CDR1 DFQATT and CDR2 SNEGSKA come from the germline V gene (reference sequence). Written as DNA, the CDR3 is TGCAGTGCTAGGGGGGACCTAGCCAAAAACATTCAGTACTTC. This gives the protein CSARGDLAKNIQYF.

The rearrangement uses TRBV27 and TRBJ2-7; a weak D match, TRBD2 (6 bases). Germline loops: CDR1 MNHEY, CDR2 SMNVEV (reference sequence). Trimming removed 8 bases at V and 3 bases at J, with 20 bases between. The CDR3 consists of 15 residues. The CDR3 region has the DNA TGTGCCAGCCGACTCAGGTGGGACTTCCTCTACGAGCAGTACTTC. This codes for CASRLRWDFLYEQYF.

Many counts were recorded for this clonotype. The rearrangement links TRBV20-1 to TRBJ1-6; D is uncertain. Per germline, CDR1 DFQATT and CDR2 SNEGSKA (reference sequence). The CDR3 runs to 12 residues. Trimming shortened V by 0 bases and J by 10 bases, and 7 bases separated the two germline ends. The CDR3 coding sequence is TGCAGTGCTAGAGATTCTGGCTCACCCCTCCACTTT. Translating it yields CSARDSGSPLHF.